This T cell receptor beta chain was found in a study of blood T cell repertoires in COVID-19 (TCRdb year 2020). About the full investigation: Samples from collaborators originated in the United States, Italy and Spain and spanned both the acute and convalescent phases of COVID-19. The material from the prospective study consisted of cDNA or gDNA derived from T cells, B-cell-depleted T cells, or PBMCs. The dataset comprised deeply sampled blood TCRbeta repertoires from subjects exposed to, actively infected with, or recovered from COVID-19. The repertoires were released in a freely available public database intended as a resource for research on the immune response to SARS-CoV-2. The samples were drawn from the first 160 participants of the ongoing ImmuneRACE study and from roughly 1,300 subjects provided by 6 global collaborators. Nearly every sample came with metadata listing a de-identified subject ID, COVID-19 status, age in years and sex. Where HLA class I and class II types were available, the types were taken from metadata supplied by the sample provider, not from assay-based typing. Results the study describes overall, beyond this receptor: How much clinical and demographic metadata was included differed by source and by participant, and the metadata was provided uncurated.

TCRbeta CDR3 regions were amplified from genomic DNA using the immunoSEQ Assay, a bias-controlled multiplex PCR. Concerning the study's data processing: Within the assay, amplification of reference gene primers was used to estimate how many nucleated cells each sample contained. To quantify the absolute abundance of each unique TCRbeta CDR3 rearrangement, sequence reads were collapsed and filtered. For each sample, productive Simpson clonality was calculated as the square root of Simpson's diversity index across productive rearrangements. TCRdb obtained this table from immuneACCESS and retained in-frame rearrangements with V and J assigned. These tables miss some clones; where compared with another copy, unresolved V genes account for less than half of the shortfall, and the remainder is unexplained. The V and J calls and clone size come from that table; D and trimming were worked out from the DNA. The sample table records more than 200,000 clones; approximately 90% of these occur just once. The ten largest account for roughly a tenth of the sample.

In the prospective study, participants were about 18 to 95 years old, resided in 20 to 30 geographic areas of the United States, and were enrolled through a virtual design. In the prospective study, cohorts were assigned on the basis of participant-reported clinical history obtained from a screening survey and a study questionnaire. Recovered participants in ImmuneRACE Cohort 3 were defined as having two consecutive negative NP/OP PCR tests, clearance from a healthcare professional, or resolution of symptoms. In the prospective study, mobile phlebotomists collected whole blood, serum and a nasopharyngeal or oropharyngeal swab from each participant. Additional blood draws and questionnaires over an approximately two-month period could optionally be provided by prospective study participants. Before DNA extraction, prospective study blood samples were shipped either frozen or at room temperature.

CDR1 is given as SGDLS and CDR2 as YYNGEE, both from the germline V gene. Between the V and J ends, shortened by 5 bases and 9 bases respectively, the junction contains 14 bases. The CDR3 numbers 12 residues from cysteine through phenylalanine. Only CDR3 DNA is held: 36 bases, read in frame from base 1. Comments on this clone: Its cognate antigen has yet to be identified. No base quality values were provided; no much bigger clone lies one nucleotide off.

Here the chain combines TRBV9 and TRBJ1-2; the best D guess is TRBD1, with 5 bases matching. The TCR sequence derives from a man aged 25-40 years who had recovered from COVID-19. The sample taken for sequencing was PBMCs or T cells enriched from blood (not recorded which). The DNA sequence is TGTGCCAGCAGTCCCCCAGGGTATCGCTACACCTTC. Translated, it reads CASSPPGYRYTF.